Listed here are 23 T cell receptor beta chains from one sample, sequenced in a study of blood T cell repertoires in COVID-19. The assay was immunoSEQ multiplex PCR, and TCRdb's table has in-frame clones only and misses some. The sample lists about 68,000 clones, 75% to 85% occurring once. Sequenced: peripheral blood. The receptor set was obtained from a woman aged 55-75 years with acute or convalescent COVID-19.

The rearrangement links TRBV7-8 to TRBJ1-4; D might be TRBD1 (6 bases). Trimming stripped 4 bases from V and 5 bases from J, with 11 bases between. CDR1 is SGHVS, CDR2 FQNEAQ, per germline. The length of the CDR3 is 14 residues. The CDR3: CASSYRAFNEKLFF. CDR3 bases: TGTGCCAGCAGCTACAGGGCTTTCAATGAAAAACTGTTTTTT. Full variable domain (remainder filled in from reference TRBV7-8 and TRBJ1-4): GAGVSQSPRYKVAKRGQDVALRCDPISGHVSLFWYQQALGQGPEFLTYFQNEAQLDKSGLPSDRFFAERPEGSVSTLKIQRTQQEDSAVYLCASSYRAFNEKLFFGSGTQLSVL.

V gene TRBV7-9 combines with J gene TRBJ1-1, with a tentative D call TRBD1 (5 bases). Germline lookup yields CDR1 SEHNR and CDR2 FQNEAQ (reference sequence). V lost 5 bases to trimming and J lost 4 bases, with 14 bases between them. The CDR3 length is 14 residues. CDR3 in DNA: TGTGCCAGCAGCCGGTCGGGGGGAGGCACTGAAGCTTTCTTT. This gives the protein CASSRSGGGTEAFF. Full variable domain (missing parts from reference TRBV7-9 and TRBJ1-1): DTGVSQNPRHKITKRGQNVTFRCDPISEHNRLYWYRQTLGQGPEFLTYFQNEAQLEKSRLLSDRFSAERPKGSFSTLEIQRTEQGDSAMYLCASSRSGGGTEAFFGQGTRLTVV.

The chain joins TRBV6-6 to TRBJ2-2; 8 positions match TRBD1. The CDR3 has 15 amino acids. The V segment lost 5 bases and the J segment 4 bases; nucleotides outside the gene matches: 6. Germline CDR1 is MNHNY and CDR2 is SVGAGI (reference sequence). The CDR3 nucleotides are TGTGCCAGCAGTGTTACAGGGGGTAGCACCGGGGAGCTGTTTTTT. Protein: CASSVTGGSTGELFF.

This clone was seen more than once but under ten times. The gene calls are TRBV5-1 and TRBJ2-5, with 8 bases lining up with TRBD1. V trimming: 4 bases; J trimming: 1 base; junction bases outside the gene matches: 6. The CDR3 totals 15 residues. Germline-derived CDR1 and CDR2 are SGHRS and YFSETQ. CDR3 residues: CASSSGQGTQETQYF. The CDR3 bases are TGCGCCAGCAGCAGCGGACAGGGTACCCAAGAGACCCAGTACTTC.

The chain uses TRBV7-2 and TRBJ2-5; unclear D gene. Germline values: CDR1 SGHTA, CDR2 FQGNSA. The CDR3 has 13 amino acids. V lost 2 bases to trimming and J lost 4 bases, with 8 bases between them. The CDR3 bases are TGTGCCAGCAGCTTATCGCAGGTAGAGACCCAGTACTTC. It yields the protein CASSLSQVETQYF.

The chain employs TRBV19 and TRBJ1-4; no firm D call. V dropped 6 bases and J dropped 4 bases, with 6 bases sitting between them. CDR3 length: 12 residues. Germline V CDR1 and CDR2: LNHDA, SQIVND (reference sequence). CDR3 loop: CASRKLNEKLFF. DNA of the CDR3: TGTGCCAGTAGGAAGCTTAATGAAAAACTGTTTTTT.

J is TRBJ2-2 and V is TRBV9, with TRBD1 identical over 7 bases. Germline V gene data show CDR1 as SGDLS and CDR2 as YYNGEE. The CDR3 spans 16 residues. The ends lost 4 bases at V and 5 bases at J; junction bases unmatched: 11. The CDR3 spells CASSHNRQGRTGELFF. The DNA for the CDR3 is TGTGCCAGCAGCCACAATCGACAGGGAAGGACCGGGGAGCTGTTTTTT.

This chain connects TRBV20-1 to TRBJ2-5; 9 bases are shared with TRBD2. The CDR3 has 16 residues. J was trimmed by 0 bases and V by 3 bases; bases with no gene match: 8. Germline values: CDR1 DFQATT, CDR2 SNEGSKA (reference sequence). The CDR3 nucleotides read TGCAGTGCTAGTGCCAAGGGACTAGCTTACCAAGAGACCCAGTACTTC. This gives the protein CSASAKGLAYQETQYF.

V and J are TRBV4-1 and TRBJ1-1; D perhaps matches TRBD1 (6 bases). V lost 4 bases and J 6 bases, leaving 15 bases between the germline ends. The length of the CDR3 is 14 residues. Germline values: CDR1 MGHRA, CDR2 YSYEKL. CDR3 residues: CASSRSRGGPEAFF. In nucleotides, the CDR3 is TGCGCCAGCAGCCGAAGTAGGGGGGGCCCTGAAGCTTTCTTT.

The chain is built from TRBV7-2 and TRBJ1-1; maybe TRBD1 (5 bases). V lost 2 bases to trimming and J lost 1 base, with 8 bases between them. Germline V lookup: CDR1 SGHTA, CDR2 FQGNSA. The CDR3 is 14 residues long. CDR3 in amino acids: CASSLYGGNTEAFF. CDR3 sequence (DNA): TGTGCCAGCAGCTTATACGGGGGGAACACTGAAGCTTTCTTT.

This chain links TRBV9 with TRBJ2-7, with 10 bases identical to TRBD2. CDR3 length: 16 residues. Germline CDR1 is SGDLS and CDR2 is YYNGEE. V shed 0 bases, J shed 3 bases, and the junction held 6 bases outside the gene matches. The CDR3 sequence is CASSVGGSGGIYEQYF. As DNA, the CDR3 is TGTGCCAGCAGCGTAGGTGGTAGCGGGGGGATCTACGAGCAGTACTTC.

This chain connects TRBV5-1 to TRBJ1-1; D is possibly TRBD1 (6 bases). The V gene lost 3 bases and the J gene lost 2 bases, with 11 bases spanning the gap. Germline CDR1 reads SGHRS; CDR2 reads YFSETQ. The CDR3 contains 14 residues. The CDR3 DNA reads as TGCGCCAGCAGCTGGACAGCATACAACACTGAAGCTTTCTTT. Its translation is CASSWTAYNTEAFF.

This chain joins TRBV15 and TRBJ1-3; possible D gene TRBD1, 5 bases. CDR3 size: 13 residues. Per the germline V gene, CDR1 is LNHNV and CDR2 is YYDKDF (reference sequence). Trimming pared 8 bases from V and 0 bases from J, leaving 8 bases between. The CDR3 nucleotides read TGTGCCACCTCCCAGGGCTCTGGAAACACCATATATTTT. Its protein is CATSQGSGNTIYF.

The chain links TRBV6-5 to TRBJ1-3; TRBD1 might be the D (5 bases). Per the germline V gene, CDR1 is MNHEY and CDR2 is SVGAGI. Trimming cost V 4 bases and J 7 bases, with 17 bases left between them. The CDR3 spans 15 residues. The CDR3 loop reads CASSSPGGSGNTIYF. The DNA for the CDR3 is TGTGCCAGCAGTTCCCCGGGGGGGTCCGGGAACACCATATATTTT.

The chain has TRBV18 and TRBJ1-5; 8 bases agree with TRBD1. CDR3 length: 18 amino acids. The germline V gene has CDR1 KGHSH and CDR2 LQKENI. V lost 0 bases and J lost 7; bases outside the gene matches: 14. CDR3 DNA: TGTGCCAGCTCACCACCTGTAGGCCAGGGGGCCCTCTGGCAGCCCCAGCATTTT. Protein product: CASSPPVGQGALWQPQHF.

The chain uses TRBV9 and TRBJ2-5; tentatively, D is TRBD2 (5 bases). This CDR3 contains 13 residues. Germline CDR1 reads SGDLS; CDR2 reads YYNGEE. Between the trimmed V and J ends, which lost 0 bases and 5 bases, there was a span of 8 bases. CDR3 sequence: CASSVASRETQYF. CDR3 nucleotide sequence: TGTGCCAGCAGCGTAGCTAGCCGGGAGACCCAGTACTTC. Looking up the rest from reference TRBV9 and TRBJ2-5 gives the full variable domain: DSGVTQTPKHLITATGQRVTLRCSPRSGDLSVYWYQQSLDQGLQFLIQYYNGEERAKGNILERFSAQQFPDLHSELNLSSLELGDSALYFCASSVASRETQYFGPGTRLLVL.

The chain uses TRBV7-2 and TRBJ1-2, with TRBD1 identical over 8 bases. CDR1 is SGHTA and CDR2 is FQGNSA in the germline V gene. The junction had 10 bases not matched to a gene; V was cut back by 11 bases and J by 5 bases. The CDR3 totals 13 residues. CDR3 DNA: TGTGCCTCCGTACGGGACAGGCAGTATGGCTACACCTTC. It codes for CASVRDRQYGYTF.

CDR3 residues: CASSSTDRVGYTEAFF. CDR3 nucleotide sequence: TGTGCCAGTAGTTCGACCGACAGGGTAGGATATACTGAAGCTTTCTTT. The rearrangement joins TRBV19 to TRBJ1-1, with 7 bases fitting TRBD1. Unmatched junction bases numbered 14, after V lost 5 bases and J lost 5 bases. Germline V gene sequence: CDR1 LNHDA, CDR2 SQIVND (reference sequence). The CDR3 runs 16 residues.

Turning to this clone: This sample includes further DNA sequences coding for the same CDR3. The chain recombines TRBV12-3 or TRBV12-4 with TRBJ1-2; D unclear. V gave up 1 base and J gave up 6 bases, with 3 bases separating them. The CDR3 totals 11 residues. The CDR3, as DNA: TGTGCCAGCAGTTTAGGCGATGGCTACACCTTC. Protein: CASSLGDGYTF.

The chain couples TRBV3-1 (or the pseudogene TRBV3-2) to TRBJ2-1; TRBD1 matches at 7 bases. J was trimmed by 10 bases and V by 6 bases; bases with no gene match: 6. The CDR3 is 12 residues long. Looked up from germline, CDR1 is LGHDT and CDR2 is YNNKEL (reference sequence). Here the CDR3 reads CASSRPGQEQFF. DNA for the CDR3: TGTGCCAGCAGTCGGCCGGGACAGGAGCAGTTCTTC.

This clone was detected once. The rearrangement uses TRBV3-1 (or the pseudogene TRBV3-2) and TRBJ1-1; D is undetermined. The germline V gene has CDR1 LGHDT and CDR2 YNNKEL (reference sequence). With 4 bases removed from V and 1 base from J, the gap between germline ends came to 4 bases. This CDR3 spans 12 amino acids. CDR3 nucleotide sequence: TGTGCCAGCAGCCGGGCGAACACTGAAGCTTTCTTT. It is translated as CASSRANTEAFF.

This clone was detected only a few times. V and J are TRBV9 and TRBJ2-2; unclear D gene. The germline CDR1 and CDR2 sequences are SGDLS and YYNGEE. V was cut by 3 bases and J by 4 bases, with 4 bases left in between. This CDR3 comprises 12 residues. CDR3 sequence reads: CASSASTGELFF. The CDR3 DNA reads as TGTGCCAGCAGCGCCAGCACCGGGGAGCTGTTTTTT.

The rearrangement uses TRBV6-5 and TRBJ2-7, with a tentative D call TRBD2 (5 bases). Trimming stripped 0 bases from V and 5 bases from J, with 14 bases between. This CDR3 is 15 amino acids long. Looked up from germline, CDR1 is MNHEY and CDR2 is SVGAGI. The CDR3 protein is CASSYSPGERDEQYF. Here the CDR3 DNA reads TGTGCCAGCAGTTACTCTCCCGGGGAGCGCGACGAGCAGTACTTC.